This TCR beta chain originates from a study of cytomegalovirus exposure and HLA in healthy donors. Study results and limitations: Later on, an analysis tied approximately 15,000 TCR beta sequences to HLA alleles at 0.05 false discovery rate. With high specificity and sensitivity, the classifier reportedly diagnosed cytomegalovirus status.

Trimming took 0 bases from V and 5 from J; bases not matched to a gene: 16. The germline CDR1 and CDR2 sequences are MGHRA and YSYEKL. CDR3 length equals 20 residues. On this clone itself: Its antigen is as yet unknown.

Primers included in the PCR were 60 Vbeta and 13 Jbeta primers. TCRdb's copy holds only in-frame clones and misses some; the assay was immunoSEQ multiplex PCR. In the table there are approximately 150,000 clones, 80% of which are singletons. Input material: PBMCs. The receptor comes from a man between 40 and 49 years old in good health and CMV-seronegative. This chain uses TRBV4-1 with TRBJ2-7; 13 bases fit TRBD2. The CDR3 sequence is CASSQEGLGTSGGAGHEQYF. Here the CDR3 DNA reads TGCGCCAGCAGCCAAGAGGGGCTCGGCACTAGCGGGGGGGCCGGTCACGAGCAGTACTTC.